This is a list of T cell receptor beta chains from one sample in a study of T cell repertoires in cytomegalovirus infection. What these receptors recognize is not known. TCRdb ran MiXCR on the reads and lists one entry per CDR3 protein. The table records approximately 910,000 distinct CDR3 sequences, roughly 31% of them present only once. This sample comprised cultured CD8+ T cells from PBMCs, obtained from culture after CMV antigen stimulation. Receptors were obtained from a human donor in good health (CMV status not recorded). Some clones in this sample may be carry-over from other donors' samples. The CDR3 runs from the conserved cysteine through the conserved F or W. D genes are given only for firm matches. Size is stated for part of the rows, as once, few or many counts, or as a class when the clone is expanded.

v_gene: TRBV11-2
abundance: .
j_gene: TRBJ2-5
d_gene: .
CDR3nt: TGTGTCAGCAGCCCCGTTGACACTGTACAAGAGACCCAGTACTTC
CDR3aa: CVSSPVDTVQETQYF

v_gene: TRBV27
abundance: .
j_gene: TRBJ1-2
d_gene: .
CDR3nt: TGTGCCAGCAGTTTCGGGATTCTCTATGGCTACACCTTC
CDR3aa: CASSFGILYGYTF

v_gene: TRBV12-5
abundance: .
j_gene: TRBJ1-6
d_gene: .
CDR3nt: TGTGCTAGTGGTCCCAACAGGGACCCCTATAATTCACCCCTCCACTTT
CDR3aa: CASGPNRDPYNSPLHF

v_gene: TRBV6-5
abundance: few
j_gene: TRBJ1-5
d_gene: TRBD1
CDR3nt: TGTGCCAGCAGTATACAGGGGGTGGGTCAGCCCCAGCATTTT
CDR3aa: CASSIQGVGQPQHF

v_gene: TRBV6-2/TRBV6-3
abundance: .
j_gene: TRBJ1-1
d_gene: .
CDR3nt: TGTGCCAGCACTCTCCGGAGGGGGGCCACTGAAGCTTTCTTT
CDR3aa: CASTLRRGATEAFF

v_gene: TRBV27
abundance: .
j_gene: TRBJ2-7
d_gene: .
CDR3nt: TGTGCCAGCAGTTTATCTACAGGGACCTCCTACGAGCAGTACTTC
CDR3aa: CASSLSTGTSYEQYF

v_gene: TRBV7-6
abundance: once
j_gene: TRBJ2-1
d_gene: .
CDR3nt: TGTGCTAGCAGCTACAGAGGGGGGGCCTTGAATGAGCGGTTCTTC
CDR3aa: CASSYRGGALNERFF

v_gene: TRBV6-2/TRBV6-3
abundance: .
j_gene: TRBJ1-5
d_gene: TRBD1
CDR3nt: TGTGCCAGCAGGATCGGGACAGGGAGACAGCCCCAGCATTTT
CDR3aa: CASRIGTGRQPQHF

v_gene: TRBV7-3
abundance: .
j_gene: TRBJ2-3
d_gene: .
CDR3nt: TGTGCCAGCAGCAACCCTTTTAACACTCTAGTGGGGGACCTTTATACGCAGTATTTT
CDR3aa: CASSNPFNTLVGDLYTQYF

v_gene: TRBV6-6
abundance: .
j_gene: TRBJ2-6
d_gene: .
CDR3nt: TGTGCCAGCAGTTCCGGGACTTACGCACGTTCTGGGGCCAACGTCCTGACTTTC
CDR3aa: CASSSGTYARSGANVLTF

v_gene: TRBV7-2
abundance: many
j_gene: TRBJ2-2
d_gene: .
CDR3nt: TGTGCCAGCAGCTTAGCGGGGGGGCCCGGGGAGCTGTTTTTT
CDR3aa: CASSLAGGPGELFF

v_gene: TRBV29-1
abundance: .
j_gene: TRBJ2-5
d_gene: .
CDR3nt: TGCAGCGTCCTAGGGCGGGGGCTTACTGGAGGGGAGTACTTC
CDR3aa: CSVLGRGLTGGEYF

v_gene: TRBV11-3
abundance: .
j_gene: TRBJ2-2
d_gene: .
CDR3nt: TGTGCCAGCAGCTTACGGGAAACGAACACCGGGGAGCTGTTTTTT
CDR3aa: CASSLRETNTGELFF

v_gene: TRBV6-2/TRBV6-3
abundance: .
j_gene: TRBJ2-2
d_gene: .
CDR3nt: TGTGCCAGCAGTTACTCGTTTTGGCTAGCGAGTTCCAACACCGGGGAGCTGTTTTTT
CDR3aa: CASSYSFWLASSNTGELFF

v_gene: TRBV5-6
abundance: .
j_gene: TRBJ1-1
d_gene: .
CDR3nt: TGTGCCAGCAGCTTACAAGACAGGCTCGGGGCTTTCTTT
CDR3aa: CASSLQDRLGAFF

v_gene: TRBV24-1
abundance: .
j_gene: TRBJ2-3
d_gene: .
CDR3nt: TGTGCCACCAGCGATTCTGACTTTTCGGGCTCGGGGGGCATAAAGGATACGCAGTATTTT
CDR3aa: CATSDSDFSGSGGIKDTQYF

v_gene: TRBV6-6
abundance: .
j_gene: TRBJ2-1
d_gene: TRBD1
CDR3nt: TGTGCCACCTCTCGTGTTTGGGGACAGGGGGCAGGAAGGGATGAGCAGTTCTTC
CDR3aa: CATSRVWGQGAGRDEQFF

v_gene: TRBV4-2
abundance: .
j_gene: TRBJ2-3
d_gene: .
CDR3nt: TGTGCCAGCAGCCAAGAATTGGGTGGGGGCAACACAGATACGCAGTATTTT
CDR3aa: CASSQELGGGNTDTQYF

v_gene: TRBV5-6
abundance: once
j_gene: TRBJ2-2
d_gene: .
CDR3nt: TGTGCCAGCAGCTTGTCCCGGAGGCTAACAGACACCGGGGAGCTGTTTTTT
CDR3aa: CASSLSRRLTDTGELFF

v_gene: TRBV6-5
abundance: .
j_gene: TRBJ2-2
d_gene: .
CDR3nt: TGTGCCAGCAGTTACGAAGGTTTCGGGGAGCTGTTTTTT
CDR3aa: CASSYEGFGELFF

v_gene: TRBV19
abundance: few
j_gene: TRBJ2-1
d_gene: .
CDR3nt: TGTGCCAGTAGTATCCTTGCCCACAATGAGCAGTTCTTC
CDR3aa: CASSILAHNEQFF

v_gene: TRBV7-2
abundance: many
j_gene: TRBJ2-1
d_gene: .
CDR3nt: TGTGCCAGCAGCTTCCTGGGGACCGTCAGGGTAAATGAGCAGTTCTTC
CDR3aa: CASSFLGTVRVNEQFF